These T cell receptor beta chains were read from a single sample in a study of T cell responses to AZD1222 COVID-19 vaccine. Using immunoSEQ multiplex PCR, the repertoire was profiled, and TCRdb retains in-frame clones only, with some absent. This repertoire shows some 89,000 clones, roughly 90% found once; its top ten account for around 2%. Sequenced material: peripheral blood, taken on day 0 of AZD1222 vaccination. The receptors derive from an adult in good health. CDR3s include the opening cysteine and the closing phenylalanine or tryptophan.

j_call | v_call | cdr3_aa
TRBJ2-2 | TRBV6-5 | CASSKQGANTGELFF
TRBJ2-1 | TRBV6-5 | CASSLTKQGSEQFF
TRBJ2-2 | TRBV7-2 | CASSLEGPGELFF
TRBJ2-1 | TRBV19 | CASSPTGTSGRSEQFF
TRBJ2-7 | TRBV6-5 | CASSYSNAGRIYEQYF
TRBJ2-5 | TRBV11-2 | CASSLGLAGPQETQYF
TRBJ2-5 | TRBV6-5 | CASSYTGGETQYF
TRBJ1-5 | TRBV19 | CASSISGKVSQPQHF
TRBJ2-3 | TRBV5-4 | CASSAGTVSGSDTQYF
TRBJ1-5 | TRBV29-1 | CSVGGGVSNQPQHF
TRBJ1-1 | TRBV29-1 | CSGGRVATEAFF
TRBJ2-7 | TRBV6-5 | CASSRLAGPYEQYF
TRBJ2-5 | TRBV7-2 | CASSLDAAGTQYF
TRBJ2-5 | TRBV3-1/TRBV3-2 | CASSQGTGPRSYF
TRBJ2-2 | TRBV28 | CAVLPGARTGELFF
TRBJ2-7 | TRBV7-2 | CASSPLRGLGQNYEQYF
TRBJ2-7 | TRBV19 | CASRELGSYEQYF
TRBJ1-1 | TRBV28 | CASSSSTGFPLNTEAFF
TRBJ2-1 | TRBV6-5 | CASSRLEGNNEQFF
TRBJ1-2 | TRBV6-4 | CASSVRPGDYGYTF
TRBJ1-2 | TRBV27 | CASSLSYRGVHGYTF
TRBJ1-5 | TRBV7-9 | CASSKTKIGSNQPQHF
TRBJ1-4 | TRBV12-3/TRBV12-4 | CAERREKLFF
TRBJ2-4 | TRBV29-1 | CSVSNQAKNIQYF
TRBJ1-1 | TRBV6-2/TRBV6-3 | CASSPVPNTEAFF
TRBJ1-2 | TRBV6-5 | CASSFRGRGYTF
TRBJ1-2 | TRBV4-2 | CASSQEGVVGYGYTF
TRBJ2-7 | TRBV5-1 | CASSFTSGGTYEQYF
TRBJ1-6 | TRBV5-1 | CASGASTGGRSPLHF
TRBJ1-2 | TRBV10-1 | CASSGDTNYGYTF
TRBJ1-5 | TRBV5-8 | CASNAGQLYSNQPQHF
TRBJ2-6 | TRBV3-1/TRBV3-2 | CASSRRASQGTGANVLTF
TRBJ2-7 | TRBV5-6 | CASRATGTTYEQYF
TRBJ2-7 | TRBV6-6 | CASGQSYEQYF
TRBJ1-6 | TRBV28 | CASQELRGNSPLHF
TRBJ1-3 | TRBV6-1 | CASSDRAGNTIYF
TRBJ2-5 | TRBV7-9 | CASTQAGAQETQYF
TRBJ2-1 | TRBV3-1/TRBV3-2 | CASSQAVRGKQFF
TRBJ2-7 | TRBV6-1 | CASSEVRSGSYEQYF
TRBJ2-2 | TRBV7-2 | CASSLGQGDTGELFF
TRBJ2-5 | TRBV5-1 | CASSLDRDRGQETQYF